This T cell receptor beta chain was retrieved from a study of cytomegalovirus exposure and HLA in healthy donors. Whole-study findings and limits: The study flagged about 150 TCR beta chains as cytomegalovirus-associated. With DRB1 most and HLA-C fewest, TCR association rates differed between HLA loci in a later analysis.

PCR used 60 Vbeta primers and 13 Jbeta primers. The table came from immunoSEQ multiplex PCR; TCRdb's copy has only in-frame clones and leaves some out. The sample carries about 200,000 clones, about 83% recorded once. A remark on this clone: Its matching antigen is unknown.

In germline, CDR1 is MDHEN, CDR2 SYDVKM. Trimming removed 2 bases at V and 5 bases at J, with 12 bases between. The CDR3 is 14 residues long. This chain joins TRBV28 and TRBJ1-1; D is undetermined. The sequenced material came from PBMCs. The TCR originated in a girl under 18 in good health and CMV-seronegative. DNA for the CDR3: TGTGCCAGCAGTTTACTGGGAGTGATGACTGAAGCTTTCTTT. It encodes CASSLLGVMTEAFF.